Below are 13 T cell receptor beta chains sequenced from a single sample in a study of T cell responses to AZD1222 COVID-19 vaccine. Generated by immunoSEQ multiplex PCR, the TCRdb table keeps only in-frame clones and is missing some. The repertoire holds about 96,000 clones, with 89% as singletons. The material sequenced was peripheral blood, taken on day 0 of AZD1222 vaccination. All receptors come from an adult in good health.

V is TRBV5-6 and J is TRBJ1-5; 8 nucleotides agree with TRBD1. The J segment lost 6 bases and the V segment lost 0 bases, leaving 11 bases of the junction unmatched. Germline V gene sequence: CDR1 SGHDT, CDR2 YYEEEE. The CDR3 runs 17 residues. The CDR3 coding sequence is TGTGCCAGCAGCTTGGGCCTGGGACAGGCCTCCCCTCAGCCCCAGCATTTT. This translates into CASSLGLGQASPQPQHF.

The rearrangement joins TRBV14 to TRBJ1-3, with TRBD1 identical over 9 bases. CDR3 length: 18 residues. J was trimmed by 0 bases and V by 4 bases; bases with no gene match: 10. Germline V gene sequence: CDR1 SGHDN, CDR2 FVKESK. CDR3 amino acids: CASSPVPGQGNSGNTIYF. CDR3 sequence (DNA): TGTGCCAGCAGCCCCGTCCCGGGACAGGGAAACTCTGGAAACACCATATATTTT.

The chain combines TRBV9 with TRBJ1-2; D uncertain. The CDR3 runs to 14 residues. Trimming removed 0 bases at V and 4 bases at J, with 10 bases between. The germline V gene has CDR1 SGDLS and CDR2 YYNGEE. The CDR3, as DNA: TGTGCCAGCAGCGTAGTCCCCCCCAGCTATGGCTACACCTTC. Residues: CASSVVPPSYGYTF.

V is TRBV3-1 (or the pseudogene TRBV3-2) and J is TRBJ2-2, with D tentatively TRBD1 (5 bases). V gave up 2 bases and J gave up 4 bases, with 11 bases separating them. Germline V CDR1 and CDR2: LGHDT, YNNKEL (reference sequence). The CDR3 length is 15 residues. In DNA, the CDR3 is TGTGCCAGCAGCCAATTCGACAGATCCACCGGGGAGCTGTTTTTT. Residues: CASSQFDRSTGELFF.

This chain connects TRBV7-9 to TRBJ1-3; D is ambiguous. Germline CDR1 SEHNR, CDR2 FQNEAQ (reference sequence). There are 16 residues in the CDR3. Trimming took off 6 bases at V and 2 bases at J, with 17 bases between the two ends. The CDR3 nucleotides are TGTGCCAGCAGTTCAGACGGCTTCGGGCCTGGAAACACCATATATTTT. It is translated as CASSSDGFGPGNTIYF.

This clone appeared a single time. The genes are TRBV29-1 and TRBJ2-2; D may match TRBD1 or TRBD2 (5 bases each). The V end lost 7 bases, the J end lost 0 bases, and 12 bases lay between the germline ends. The CDR3 covers 14 residues. CDR1 is SQVTM, CDR2 ANQGSEA, per germline. Here the CDR3 reads CSGRGTANTGELFF. The CDR3 nucleotides read TGCAGCGGTAGAGGGACCGCGAACACCGGGGAGCTGTTTTTT.

This chain uses TRBV18 with TRBJ2-4; possible D gene TRBD1, 6 bases. The CDR3 is made up of 15 amino acids. Germline loops: CDR1 KGHSH, CDR2 LQKENI. Trimming cost V 0 bases and J 8 bases, with 14 bases left between them. For the CDR3, the DNA is TGTGCCAGCTCACCACCGGGAAATCCAGGGGACATTCAGTACTTC. Amino acids: CASSPPGNPGDIQYF.

The rearrangement joins TRBV5-1 to TRBJ1-1; TRBD1 matches at 8 bases. Germline V gene lookup returns CDR1 SGHRS and CDR2 YFSETQ. The length of the CDR3 is 13 residues. With V trimmed by 4 bases and J by 5 bases, 4 bases remained unmatched. CDR3 in DNA: TGCGCCAGCAGCCTTGACAGGGGAACTGAAGCTTTCTTT. It codes for CASSLDRGTEAFF.

The genes are TRBV5-1 and TRBJ2-3, with D tentatively TRBD2 (5 bases). Trimming left V 0 bases short and J 3 bases short, with 11 bases between. Germline CDR1 reads SGHRS; CDR2 reads YFSETQ. This CDR3 is 15 amino acids long. The chain's CDR3 is CASSLGGGGTDTQYF. The DNA for the CDR3 is TGCGCCAGCAGCTTGGGAGGAGGTGGTACAGATACGCAGTATTTT. The whole variable domain, remainder taken from reference TRBV5-1 and TRBJ2-3, is KAGVTQTPRYLIKTRGQQVTLSCSPISGHRSVSWYQQTPGQGLQFLFEYFSETQRNKGNFPGRFSGRQFSNSRSEMNVSTLELGDSALYLCASSLGGGGTDTQYFGPGTRLTVL.

In DNA, the CDR3 is TGCGCCAGCAGCTTGGGGCAGGCCCTCATGAACACTGAAGCTTTCTTT. Protein sequence: CASSLGQALMNTEAFF. V and J are TRBV5-1 and TRBJ1-1, with unresolved D. Trimming stripped 0 bases from V and 0 bases from J, with 12 bases between. CDR3 length: 16 residues. The V gene's germline CDR1 is SGHRS and CDR2 YFSETQ.

J is TRBJ1-1 and V is TRBV28, with D perhaps TRBD1 (6 bases). Germline CDR1 and CDR2: MDHEN and SYDVKM. Trimming left V 5 bases short and J 3 bases short, with 16 bases between. The CDR3 has 15 amino acids. CDR3 coding DNA: TGTGCCAGCAGTCTTCCAAGGGGGGGGTACACTGAAGCTTTCTTT. Encoded protein: CASSLPRGGYTEAFF.

The V and J genes are TRBV7-2 and TRBJ1-2; the D gene is possibly TRBD1 (6 bases). CDR3 size: 16 residues. CDR1 and CDR2 from the germline V gene are SGHTA and FQGNSA. Trimming took 4 bases from V and 1 from J, leaving 16 bases between them. The CDR3 region is CASSYGTMVFNYGYTF. The CDR3 DNA is TGTGCCAGCAGCTACGGGACAATGGTATTTAACTATGGCTACACCTTC.

This chain links TRBV5-1 with TRBJ2-1; D perhaps matches TRBD2 (5 bases). Germline V gene data show CDR1 as SGHRS and CDR2 as YFSETQ. The CDR3 is made up of 12 amino acids. Trimming shortened V by 4 bases and J by 9 bases, and 11 bases separated the two germline ends. This CDR3 is CASSRMGVEQFF. CDR3 coding DNA: TGCGCCAGCAGCCGCATGGGAGTTGAGCAGTTCTTC.